This TCR beta chain was sequenced during a study of PD-1 blockade in classical Hodgkin lymphoma. Study-level findings and limits: Reported baseline diversity: healthy donors highest, relapsed/refractory patients lowest.

Germline V gene data show CDR1 as SNHLY and CDR2 as FYNNEI. The CDR3 runs to 15 residues. Trimming at V came to 7 bases and at J to 7 bases, leaving 13 bases not matched to a gene. This clone was picked up a small number of times. Its specificity is unknown. TCRdb's copy holds only in-frame clones and misses some; the assay was immunoSEQ multiplex PCR. The table has 27,000 or so clones, 60% to 85% seen once; the top ten hold just under 2.5%. Relapses following autologous stem cell transplantation were seen in all patients, with brentuximab vedotin exposure varying. Magnetic negative selection was used to purify CD4+ T cells from thawed PBMCs. Patients' outcomes at their best amounted to complete response, partial response or progressive disease.

V gene TRBV2 combines with J gene TRBJ1-1, with 9 bases aligning to TRBD1. The specimen was CD4+ T cells from blood, collected at baseline. The source is a human donor with classical Hodgkin lymphoma. The CDR3 protein is CASKDGTGLFGEAFF. CDR3 coding DNA: TGTGCCAGCAAAGACGGGACAGGGTTGTTTGGTGAAGCTTTCTTT.